This T cell receptor beta chain stems from a study of technical replicates of blood from a handful of donors. TCRdb keeps only in-frame clones here, not all; method: immunoSEQ multiplex PCR. In the table there are fewer than 95,000 clones, roughly 90% of which are singletons. Germline V lookup: CDR1 MNHNS, CDR2 SASEGT. This CDR3 contains 14 residues. The V gene lost 7 bases and the J gene lost 5 bases, with 15 bases spanning the gap. This sequence joins TRBV6-1 and TRBJ1-5; D is unclear. The sequence came from a human donor in good health. The sample comprised T cells isolated from PBMCs. The CDR3 DNA reads as TGTGCCAGCAAGCGCGGTGCGGGATATCAGCCCCAGCATTTT. It is translated as CASKRGAGYQPQHF.